The entry below describes one T cell receptor beta chain. The antigen remains unidentified. This sample is drawn from a study of T cell responses to AZD1222 COVID-19 vaccine. Data came from immunoSEQ multiplex PCR; TCRdb stores just in-frame clones and leaves some out. The sample consists of about 130,000 clones, 89% of them appearing once. V dropped 4 bases and J dropped 1 base, with 16 bases sitting between them. The germline V gene encodes CDR1 LGHNA and CDR2 YSLEER. CDR3 length: 16 residues. General observations from the study: Clonal diversity may have been underestimated, and the donors were mostly white British, with more females than males. A rise in Spike-specific TCR breadth and depth followed two AZD1222 doses. Reports indicate that nearly half of spike-specific TCRs are directed at unmutated variant regions.

This receptor was identified in an adult who received the AZD1222 COVID-19 vaccine. The rearrangement joins TRBV4-3 to TRBJ2-5, with D possibly being TRBD1 (5 bases). This specimen was peripheral blood, taken 28 days after the second AZD1222 dose. The CDR3 is CASSRQAGRLQETQYF. The CDR3 region has the DNA TGCGCCAGCAGCCGCCAAGCAGGGCGTCTCCAAGAGACCCAGTACTTC.